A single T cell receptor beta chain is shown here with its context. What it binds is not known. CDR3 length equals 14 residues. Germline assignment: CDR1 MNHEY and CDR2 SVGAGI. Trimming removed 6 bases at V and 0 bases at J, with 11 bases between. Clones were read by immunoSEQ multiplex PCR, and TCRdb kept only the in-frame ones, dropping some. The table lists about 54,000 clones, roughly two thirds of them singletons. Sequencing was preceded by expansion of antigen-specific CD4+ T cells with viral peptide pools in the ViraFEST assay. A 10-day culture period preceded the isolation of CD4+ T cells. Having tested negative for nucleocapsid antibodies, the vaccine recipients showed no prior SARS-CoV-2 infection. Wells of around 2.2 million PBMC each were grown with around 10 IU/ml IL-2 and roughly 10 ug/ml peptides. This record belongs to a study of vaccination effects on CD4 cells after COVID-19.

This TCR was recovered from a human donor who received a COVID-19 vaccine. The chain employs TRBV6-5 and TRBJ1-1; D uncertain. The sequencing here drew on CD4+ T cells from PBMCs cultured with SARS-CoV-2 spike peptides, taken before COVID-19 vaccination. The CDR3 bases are TGTGCCAGCAGACGGGGATGGGTGAACACTGAAGCTTTCTTT. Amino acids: CASRRGWVNTEAFF.